The entry below gives a single T cell receptor (beta chain) sequence along with its context. What it recognizes is unknown. The entry originates in a study of T cell responses to AZD1222 COVID-19 vaccine. The CDR3 runs 17 residues. The assay was immunoSEQ multiplex PCR, and TCRdb's table has in-frame clones only and misses some. The table includes about 270,000 clones, roughly 93% detected once. Second-dose groups at about 4 or about 12 weeks were pooled. General study points: A reported finding is that nearly half of spike-specific TCRs target unmutated variant regions. Two AZD1222 administrations were followed by greater Spike-specific TCR breadth and depth.

The sample was peripheral blood, taken 28 days after the second AZD1222 dose. V gene TRBV1 combines with J gene TRBJ1-6; the DNA was not used to check the table's D call, TRBD1. TRBV1 is reported as a pseudogene. The receptor was derived from an adult who received the AZD1222 COVID-19 vaccine. The CDR3 region is CTSSHPPPGYSDSPLHF. The CDR3 DNA reads TGCACCAGCAGCCACCCTCCCCCAGGGTATTCGGATTCACCCCTCCACTTT.